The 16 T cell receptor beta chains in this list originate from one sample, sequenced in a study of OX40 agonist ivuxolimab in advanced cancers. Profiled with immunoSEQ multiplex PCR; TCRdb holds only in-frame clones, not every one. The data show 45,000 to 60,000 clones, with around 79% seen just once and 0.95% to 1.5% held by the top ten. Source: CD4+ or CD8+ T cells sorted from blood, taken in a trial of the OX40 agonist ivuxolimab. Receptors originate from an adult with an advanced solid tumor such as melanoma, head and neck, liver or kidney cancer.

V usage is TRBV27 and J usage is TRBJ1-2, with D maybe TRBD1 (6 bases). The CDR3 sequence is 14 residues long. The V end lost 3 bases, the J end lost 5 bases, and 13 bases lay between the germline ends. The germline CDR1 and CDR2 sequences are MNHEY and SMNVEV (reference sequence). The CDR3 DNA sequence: TGTGCCAGCAGTTTTACCGGGGGCGGGTATGGCTACACCTTC. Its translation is CASSFTGGGYGYTF.

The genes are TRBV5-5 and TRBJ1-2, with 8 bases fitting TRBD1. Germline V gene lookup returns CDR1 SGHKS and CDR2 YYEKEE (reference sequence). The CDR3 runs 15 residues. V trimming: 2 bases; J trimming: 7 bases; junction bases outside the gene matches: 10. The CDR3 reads CASSFTGQGAFGYTF. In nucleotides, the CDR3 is TGTGCCAGCAGCTTTACTGGGCAGGGGGCGTTTGGCTACACCTTC. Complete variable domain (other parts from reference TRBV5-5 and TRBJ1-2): DAGVTQSPTHLIKTRGQQVTLRCSPISGHKSVSWYQQVLGQGPQFIFQYYEKEERGRGNFPDRFSARQFPNYSSELNVNALLLGDSALYLCASSFTGQGAFGYTFGSGTRLTVV.

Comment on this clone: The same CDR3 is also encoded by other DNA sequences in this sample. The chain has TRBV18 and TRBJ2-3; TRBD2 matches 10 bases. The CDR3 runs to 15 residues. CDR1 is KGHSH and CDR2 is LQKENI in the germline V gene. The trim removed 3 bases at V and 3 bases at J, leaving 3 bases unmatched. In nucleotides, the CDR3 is TGTGCCAGCTCACCCCCGGGACTAGCGACAGATACGCAGTATTTT. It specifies CASSPPGLATDTQYF.

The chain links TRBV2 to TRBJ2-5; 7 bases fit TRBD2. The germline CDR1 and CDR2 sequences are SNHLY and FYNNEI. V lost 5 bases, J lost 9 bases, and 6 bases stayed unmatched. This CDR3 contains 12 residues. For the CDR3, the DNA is TGTGCCAGCAGTTGGGGCGCGGGGGCCCAGTACTTC. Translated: CASSWGAGAQYF. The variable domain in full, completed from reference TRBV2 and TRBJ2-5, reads EPEVTQTPSHQVTQMGQEVILRCVPISNHLYFYWYRQILGQKVEFLVSFYNNEISEKSEIFDDQFSVERPDGSNFTLKIRSTKLEDSAMYFCASSWGAGAQYFGPGTRLLVL.

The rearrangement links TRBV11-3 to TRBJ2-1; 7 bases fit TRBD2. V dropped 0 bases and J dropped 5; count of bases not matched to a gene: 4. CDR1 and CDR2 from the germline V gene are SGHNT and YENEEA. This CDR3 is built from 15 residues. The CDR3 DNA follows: TGTGCCAGCAGCTTAGAGTCTAGCGGAAACAATGAGCAGTTCTTC. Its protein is CASSLESSGNNEQFF.

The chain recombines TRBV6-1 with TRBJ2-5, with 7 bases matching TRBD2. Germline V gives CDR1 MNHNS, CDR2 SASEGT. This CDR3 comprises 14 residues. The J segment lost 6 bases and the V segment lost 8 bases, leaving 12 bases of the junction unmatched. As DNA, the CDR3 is TGTGCCAGCGACTCACTAGCGCCTGGACAGACCCAGTACTTC. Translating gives CASDSLAPGQTQYF.

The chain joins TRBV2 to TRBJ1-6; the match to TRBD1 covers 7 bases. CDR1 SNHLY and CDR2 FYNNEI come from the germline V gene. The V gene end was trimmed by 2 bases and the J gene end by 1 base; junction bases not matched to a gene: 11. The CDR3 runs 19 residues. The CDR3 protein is CASSERQGLPGSYNSPLHF. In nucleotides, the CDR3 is TGTGCCAGCAGTGAACGACAGGGCCTCCCCGGGTCCTATAATTCACCCCTCCACTTT.

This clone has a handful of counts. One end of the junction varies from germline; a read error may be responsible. The CDR3 region is CASSGQTTAASSF. The CDR3 DNA sequence: TGTGCCAGCAGTGGTCAAACGACAGCTGCCTCCAGCTTC. The V and J genes are TRBV2 and TRBJ1-2; perhaps TRBD1 as D (5 bases). Germline CDR1 reads SNHLY; CDR2 reads FYNNEI. The CDR3 is made up of 13 amino acids.

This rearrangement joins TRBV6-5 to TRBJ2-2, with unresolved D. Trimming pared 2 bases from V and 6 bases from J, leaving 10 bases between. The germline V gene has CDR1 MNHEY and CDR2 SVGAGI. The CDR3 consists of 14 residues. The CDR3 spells CASSYIGSAGELFF. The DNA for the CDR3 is TGTGCCAGCAGTTACATAGGGTCTGCCGGGGAGCTGTTTTTT.

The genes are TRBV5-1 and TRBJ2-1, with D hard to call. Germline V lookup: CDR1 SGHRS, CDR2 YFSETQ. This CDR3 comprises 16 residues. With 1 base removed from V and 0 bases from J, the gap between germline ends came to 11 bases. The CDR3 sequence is CASSLSGRSSYNEQFF. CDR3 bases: TGCGCCAGCAGCTTGTCGGGCCGGAGCTCCTACAATGAGCAGTTCTTC.

The CDR3 sequence is CSVGLAGSTDTQYF. The CDR3 nucleotides read TGCAGCGTTGGTCTAGCGGGATCCACAGATACGCAGTATTTT. This chain links TRBV29-1 with TRBJ2-3; 9 bases agree with TRBD2. The length of the CDR3 is 14 residues. Germline V gene sequence: CDR1 SQVTM, CDR2 ANQGSEA. Trimming removed 4 bases from V and 2 bases from J; junction bases left unmatched: 4.

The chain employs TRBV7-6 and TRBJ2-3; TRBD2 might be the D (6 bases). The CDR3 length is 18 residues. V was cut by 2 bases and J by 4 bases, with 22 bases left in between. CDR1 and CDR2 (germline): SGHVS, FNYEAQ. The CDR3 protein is CASSLHHPGVGGADTQYF. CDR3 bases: TGTGCCAGCAGCTTACACCATCCGGGGGTGGGTGGCGCAGATACGCAGTATTTT.

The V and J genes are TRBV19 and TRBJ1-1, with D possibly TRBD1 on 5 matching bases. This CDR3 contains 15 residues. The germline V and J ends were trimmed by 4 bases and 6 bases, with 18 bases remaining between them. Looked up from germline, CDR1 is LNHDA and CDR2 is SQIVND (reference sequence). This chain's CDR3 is CASSTPGRGTAEAFF. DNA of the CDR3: TGTGCCAGTAGTACCCCGGGACGAGGGACGGCTGAAGCTTTCTTT.

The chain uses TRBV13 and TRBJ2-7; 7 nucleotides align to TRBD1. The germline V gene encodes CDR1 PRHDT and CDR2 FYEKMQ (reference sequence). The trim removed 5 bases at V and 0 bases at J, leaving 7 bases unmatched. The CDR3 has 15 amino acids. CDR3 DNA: TGTGCCAGCAGCGAACAAGGGGACAGCTCCTACGAGCAGTACTTC. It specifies CASSEQGDSSYEQYF.

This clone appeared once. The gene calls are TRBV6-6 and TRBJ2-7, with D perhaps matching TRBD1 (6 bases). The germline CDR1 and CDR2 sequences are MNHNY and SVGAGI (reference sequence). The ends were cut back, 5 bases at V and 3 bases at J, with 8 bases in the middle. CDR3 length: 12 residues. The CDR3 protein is CASSQTGYEQYF. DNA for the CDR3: TGTGCCAGCAGTCAGACAGGCTACGAGCAGTACTTC.

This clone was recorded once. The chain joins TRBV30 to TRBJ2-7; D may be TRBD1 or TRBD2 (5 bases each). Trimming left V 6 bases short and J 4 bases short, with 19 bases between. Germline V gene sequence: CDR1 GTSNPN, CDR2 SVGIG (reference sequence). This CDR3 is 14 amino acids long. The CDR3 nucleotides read TGTGCCTGCAACCGGGACCAGAGCTCTTACGAGCAGTACTTC. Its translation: CACNRDQSSYEQYF.